What follows are 20 T cell receptor beta chains derived from one specimen sequenced in a study of control samples from healthy donors and cancer patients. Measured with immunoSEQ multiplex PCR; TCRdb has only the in-frame clones, and not every one. The sample has roughly 120,000 clones; more than 75% are singletons. The sample was blood. The receptor set was obtained from a woman in her seventies in good health.

The chain carries TRBV7-2 and TRBJ1-6; 9 bases match TRBD1. CDR3 length: 15 residues. CDR1 and CDR2 from the germline V gene are SGHTA and FQGNSA. The V and J ends lost 5 bases and 9 bases, in that order; junction bases with no gene match: 8. The CDR3 loop reads CASSPGTGFRSPLHF. The CDR3 region has the DNA TGTGCCAGCAGCCCCGGGACAGGGTTTCGTTCACCCCTCCACTTT.

The V call is TRBV12-3 or TRBV12-4, the J call TRBJ1-1; no definite D call. V lost 5 bases, J lost 10 bases, and 11 bases lay in between. The length of the CDR3 is 11 residues. The CDR3 here is CASSRATGAFF. As DNA, the CDR3 is TGTGCCAGCAGTAGAGCAACCGGAGCTTTCTTT.

The V call is TRBV20-1, the J call TRBJ2-1; tentatively, D is TRBD1 or TRBD2 (6 bases each). The germline V and J ends were trimmed by 3 bases and 5 bases, with 14 bases remaining between them. The CDR3 has 14 residues. Germline V lookup: CDR1 DFQATT, CDR2 SNEGSKA (reference sequence). CDR3: CSASGGRRDNEQFF. The DNA of the CDR3 is TGCAGTGCTAGTGGGGGGCGGAGAGACAATGAGCAGTTCTTC.

The rearrangement links TRBV4-3 to TRBJ1-1; D is unclear. V lost 4 bases and J 11 bases, leaving 17 bases between the germline ends. This CDR3 is built from 13 residues. Germline lookup yields CDR1 LGHNA and CDR2 YSLEER. CDR3 coding DNA: TGCGCCAGCAGCCCCTCCCCAACAGAAGTGGCTTTCTTT. It yields the protein CASSPSPTEVAFF.

V is TRBV3-1 (or the pseudogene TRBV3-2) and J is TRBJ2-5, with TRBD2 identical over 10 bases. The CDR3 has 17 residues. CDR1 and CDR2 from the germline V gene are LGHDT and YNNKEL (reference sequence). Trimming at V came to 1 base and at J to 5 bases, leaving 10 bases not matched to a gene. Here the CDR3 DNA reads TGTGCCAGCAGCCAAGGGTCGTGGGCTAGCGGGGGTGAGACCCAGTACTTC. Protein sequence: CASSQGSWASGGETQYF.

The V and J genes are TRBV11-2 and TRBJ2-5; TRBD2 matches 8 bases. The CDR3 loop spans 14 amino acids. The germline gives CDR1 SGHAT, CDR2 FQNNGV. The ends lost 5 bases at V and 3 bases at J; junction bases unmatched: 5. In DNA, the CDR3 is TGTGCCAGCAGCCCCGGGACTAGTAAAGAGACCCAGTACTTC. Translating gives CASSPGTSKETQYF.

The chain is built from TRBV5-6 and TRBJ1-5; no clear D gene. The germline V and J ends were trimmed by 2 bases and 1 base, with 13 bases remaining between them. Per the germline V gene, CDR1 is SGHDT and CDR2 is YYEEEE. The CDR3 covers 16 residues. CDR3 loop: CASSFSGKGSNQPQHF. The DNA of the CDR3 is TGTGCCAGCAGCTTCTCGGGGAAAGGAAGCAATCAGCCCCAGCATTTT. Full variable domain (missing parts from reference TRBV5-6 and TRBJ1-5): DAGVTQSPTHLIKTRGQQVTLRCSPKSGHDTVSWYQQALGQGPQFIFQYYEEEERQRGNFPDRFSGHQFPNYSSELNVNALLLGDSALYLCASSFSGKGSNQPQHFGDGTRLSIL.

As concerns this clone: Mismatch with germline at one junction end may stem from a read error. The rearrangement joins TRBV2 to TRBJ1-2; unclear D gene. Germline CDR1 and CDR2: SNHLY and FYNNEI. CDR3 length: 11 amino acids. CDR3 region: CAGRRGDGYTF. CDR3 in DNA: TGTGCCGGCAGGCGGGGTGATGGCTACACCTTC.

Here the CDR3 DNA reads TGTGCCAGCAGTAGCAGAACGAGTATGGGCACTGAAGCTTTCTTT. It translates to CASSSRTSMGTEAFF. The gene calls are TRBV28 and TRBJ1-1; no definite D call. CDR3 length: 15 residues. V dropped 5 bases and J dropped 4 bases, with 17 bases sitting between them. The germline V gene encodes CDR1 MDHEN and CDR2 SYDVKM.

The CDR3 sequence: CASSPPVRTSGRSSYNEQFF. The CDR3 bases are TGTGCCAGCAGTCCCCCCGTAAGGACTAGCGGGAGGAGCTCCTACAATGAGCAGTTCTTC. The chain carries TRBV6-2 or TRBV6-3 and TRBJ2-1; TRBD2 matches 14 bases. Germline CDR1 reads MNHEY; CDR2 reads SVGEGT. This CDR3 region has 20 residues. Losses at the gene ends were 5 bases for V and 0 bases for J; bases not matched to a gene: 12.

The V call is TRBV2, the J call TRBJ2-5, with 7 bases identical to TRBD1. Per germline, CDR1 SNHLY and CDR2 FYNNEI. The CDR3 has 15 amino acids. J gave up 5 bases and V 2 bases, and 8 bases lay outside the gene matches. For the CDR3, the DNA is TGTGCCAGCAGTGAAAGGGGGCCCCCCGCGGAGACCCAGTACTTC. It codes for CASSERGPPAETQYF.

The rearrangement uses TRBV4-2 and TRBJ2-1, with 16 bases lining up with TRBD2. Germline V CDR1 and CDR2: LGHNA, YNFKEQ. Trimming removed 1 base from V and 8 bases from J; junction bases left unmatched: 5. There are 17 residues in the CDR3. CDR3 bases: TGTGCCAGCAGCCAAGGTGGGACTAGCGGGGGGGTTCATGAGCAGTTCTTC. The encoded protein is CASSQGGTSGGVHEQFF.

The genes are TRBV12-3 or TRBV12-4 and TRBJ1-2; maybe TRBD1 (6 bases). V lost 6 bases and J 6 bases, leaving 11 bases between the germline ends. CDR3 size: 12 residues. Here the CDR3 reads CASSDRIHGYTF. The CDR3 DNA reads TGTGCCAGCAGCGACAGGATACATGGCTACACCTTC.

The V and J genes are TRBV3-1 (or the pseudogene TRBV3-2) and TRBJ1-2, with D uncertain. This CDR3 comprises 15 residues. In germline, CDR1 is LGHDT, CDR2 YNNKEL (reference sequence). With 2 bases removed from V and 5 bases from J, the gap between germline ends came to 15 bases. CDR3 region: CASSQHSEGTYGYTF. The CDR3, as DNA: TGTGCCAGCAGCCAACATTCGGAGGGAACATATGGCTACACCTTC.

The chain is built from TRBV27 and TRBJ2-7, with 7 bases lining up with TRBD1. V was clipped by 6 bases and J by 6 bases; unmatched bases: 5. Germline CDR1 is MNHEY and CDR2 is SMNVEV (reference sequence). CDR3 length: 12 amino acids. As DNA, the CDR3 is TGTGCCAGCAGGCAAACAGGGGCCGAGCAGTACTTC. Its protein is CASRQTGAEQYF.

The genes are TRBV11-2 and TRBJ1-4, with D perhaps matching TRBD1 (5 bases). The CDR3 spans 16 residues. V lost 5 bases and J lost 4, with 17 bases in between. Germline-derived CDR1 and CDR2 are SGHAT and FQNNGV. The CDR3 reads CASSPLDRVFNEKLFF. Here the CDR3 DNA reads TGTGCCAGCAGCCCCCTTGACAGAGTTTTTAATGAAAAACTGTTTTTT.

This clone has more than one count but fewer than ten. The chain couples TRBV4-2 to TRBJ2-1; 9 nucleotides align to TRBD2. V gave up 1 base and J gave up 8 bases; unmatched junction bases: 9. Germline values: CDR1 LGHNA, CDR2 YNFKEQ. The CDR3 has 16 amino acids. As DNA, the CDR3 is TGTGCCAGCAGCCAAGGGGTGAGCGGGGGGCGCTATGAGCAGTTCTTC. Translation: CASSQGVSGGRYEQFF.

The chain joins TRBV4-2 to TRBJ2-1, with 7 bases matching TRBD2. Per the germline V gene, CDR1 is LGHNA and CDR2 is YNFKEQ. J lost 2 bases, V lost 5 bases, and 9 bases had no gene match. This CDR3 comprises 16 residues. CDR3 in amino acids: CASSDELATPYNEQFF. DNA for the CDR3: TGTGCCAGCAGCGACGAACTAGCGACCCCCTACAATGAGCAGTTCTTC.

The chain links TRBV9 to TRBJ2-2; weak D call: TRBD1 (5 bases). The CDR3 is 16 amino acids. Trimming took 0 bases from V and 1 from J, leaving 10 bases between them. Germline V CDR1 and CDR2: SGDLS, YYNGEE. CDR3 residues: CASSVAWTMNTGELFF. In nucleotides, the CDR3 is TGTGCCAGCAGCGTAGCTTGGACAATGAACACCGGGGAGCTGTTTTTT.

This chain uses TRBV2 with TRBJ1-3; D unclear. Trimming stripped 6 bases from V and 0 bases from J, with 12 bases between. Germline CDR1 and CDR2: SNHLY and FYNNEI. CDR3 size: 15 residues. The CDR3 DNA reads as TGTGCCAGCAGAAGTCAGTCAGACTCTGGAAACACCATATATTTT. Translation gives CASRSQSDSGNTIYF.